This is a list of T cell receptor beta chains from one sample in a study of siplizumab effects on memory and regulatory T cells. Assay used: immunoSEQ multiplex PCR; TCRdb lists only in-frame clones, some missing. The top ten clones hold 0.3% to 0.45% of a sample with 45,000 to 60,000 clones, roughly 87% of them seen once. Sequencing input: naive CD8+ T cells sorted from blood. The receptors were sampled from a human donor in good health. CDR3s include the opening cysteine and the closing phenylalanine or tryptophan. Each record gives: J gene, V gene, D gene, clone size, CDR3 DNA, CDR3 protein. The D gene is left open where the match is weak. Expanded clones are given a class, and other clones once, few, many or no size at all.

j_call: TRBJ2-5; v_call: TRBV4-1; d_call: TRBD1; clone_size: .; cdr3_nt: TGCGCCAGCAGCCAACAGAGACAGGGGACGGGGACCCAAGAGACCCAGTACTTC; cdr3_aa: CASSQQRQGTGTQETQYF
j_call: TRBJ2-7; v_call: TRBV7-2; d_call: TRBD1; clone_size: few; cdr3_nt: TGTGCCAGCAGCTTAGGCTTGGGACAGGGGGCGCAGGAGCAGTACTTC; cdr3_aa: CASSLGLGQGAQEQYF
j_call: TRBJ2-2; v_call: TRBV11-2; d_call: TRBD2; clone_size: .; cdr3_nt: TGTGCCAGCAGCTCCGCATGGGTGTGGGGAGGGGCTGCCGGGGAGCTGTTTTTT; cdr3_aa: CASSSAWVWGGAAGELFF
j_call: TRBJ2-5; v_call: TRBV20-1; d_call: .; clone_size: .; cdr3_nt: TGCAGTGCTAGAGTGAGCGGGACCCAGTACTTC; cdr3_aa: CSARVSGTQYF
j_call: TRBJ1-2; v_call: TRBV29-1; d_call: .; clone_size: .; cdr3_nt: TGCAGCGTTGAAGGACCCCCAAACTATGGCTACACCTTC; cdr3_aa: CSVEGPPNYGYTF
j_call: TRBJ1-2; v_call: TRBV15; d_call: .; clone_size: .; cdr3_nt: TGTGCCACCAGCAGAGATCTTTCCGAGTGGGACTATGGCTACACCTTC; cdr3_aa: CATSRDLSEWDYGYTF
j_call: TRBJ2-5; v_call: TRBV2; d_call: TRBD2; clone_size: .; cdr3_nt: TGTGCCAGCAGTGAAGAACTAGCGGGAGTTAAGCAAGAGACCCAGTACTTC; cdr3_aa: CASSEELAGVKQETQYF
j_call: TRBJ1-3; v_call: TRBV5-6; d_call: .; clone_size: once; cdr3_nt: TGTGCCAGCAGCTTCGGGAGCTCTGGAAACACCATATATTTT; cdr3_aa: CASSFGSSGNTIYF
j_call: TRBJ2-2; v_call: TRBV2; d_call: TRBD2; clone_size: .; cdr3_nt: TGTGCCAGCAGAGACCGGGGACTAGCGGCATACACCGGGGAGCTGTTTTTT; cdr3_aa: CASRDRGLAAYTGELFF
j_call: TRBJ2-1; v_call: TRBV7-6; d_call: TRBD2; clone_size: .; cdr3_nt: TGTGCCAGCAGCTTAACAAGGACTAGCGGGAGCTCCTACAATGAGCAGTTCTTC; cdr3_aa: CASSLTRTSGSSYNEQFF
j_call: TRBJ2-5; v_call: TRBV6-6; d_call: .; clone_size: .; cdr3_nt: TGTGCCAGTAGTGGGGGCTCACAAGAGACCCAGTACTTC; cdr3_aa: CASSGGSQETQYF
j_call: TRBJ1-4; v_call: TRBV4-1; d_call: .; clone_size: once; cdr3_nt: TGCGCCAGCAGCCAATTGCTGAGTAATGAAAAACTGTTTTTT; cdr3_aa: CASSQLLSNEKLFF
j_call: TRBJ1-1; v_call: TRBV19; d_call: .; clone_size: .; cdr3_nt: TGTGCCAGTAGTATGGCAGGCGGTGGCACTGAAGCTTTCTTT; cdr3_aa: CASSMAGGGTEAFF
j_call: TRBJ2-5; v_call: TRBV7-9; d_call: .; clone_size: .; cdr3_nt: TGTGCCAGCAGTCCAATCTGGGAAACAGCTGACCAAGAGACCCAGTACTTC; cdr3_aa: CASSPIWETADQETQYF
j_call: TRBJ2-7; v_call: TRBV29-1; d_call: TRBD1; clone_size: .; cdr3_nt: TGCAGCGTTGCCTTAACTGGGACAGGCAGGGGCGAGCAGTACTTC; cdr3_aa: CSVALTGTGRGEQYF
j_call: TRBJ2-1; v_call: TRBV29-1; d_call: .; clone_size: .; cdr3_nt: TGCAGCGTTGAAGTGGCGGCCAATGAGCAGTTCTTC; cdr3_aa: CSVEVAANEQFF
j_call: TRBJ2-3; v_call: TRBV7-6; d_call: .; clone_size: .; cdr3_nt: TGTGCCAGCAGCTTAGGCGTAGGGCTGGCGACAGATACGCAGTATTTT; cdr3_aa: CASSLGVGLATDTQYF
j_call: TRBJ2-1; v_call: TRBV5-6; d_call: .; clone_size: .; cdr3_nt: TGTGCCAGCAGCTTGTATTGGGGTAGGGATGAGCAGTTCTTC; cdr3_aa: CASSLYWGRDEQFF
j_call: TRBJ2-6; v_call: TRBV27; d_call: .; clone_size: .; cdr3_nt: TGTGCCAGCAGTTTGTCCGGGTTCGACCACTCTGGGGCCAACGTCCTGACTTTC; cdr3_aa: CASSLSGFDHSGANVLTF
j_call: TRBJ1-4; v_call: TRBV29-1; d_call: .; clone_size: .; cdr3_nt: TGCAGCGTAAACTCTGCAACTAATGAAAAACTGTTTTTT; cdr3_aa: CSVNSATNEKLFF